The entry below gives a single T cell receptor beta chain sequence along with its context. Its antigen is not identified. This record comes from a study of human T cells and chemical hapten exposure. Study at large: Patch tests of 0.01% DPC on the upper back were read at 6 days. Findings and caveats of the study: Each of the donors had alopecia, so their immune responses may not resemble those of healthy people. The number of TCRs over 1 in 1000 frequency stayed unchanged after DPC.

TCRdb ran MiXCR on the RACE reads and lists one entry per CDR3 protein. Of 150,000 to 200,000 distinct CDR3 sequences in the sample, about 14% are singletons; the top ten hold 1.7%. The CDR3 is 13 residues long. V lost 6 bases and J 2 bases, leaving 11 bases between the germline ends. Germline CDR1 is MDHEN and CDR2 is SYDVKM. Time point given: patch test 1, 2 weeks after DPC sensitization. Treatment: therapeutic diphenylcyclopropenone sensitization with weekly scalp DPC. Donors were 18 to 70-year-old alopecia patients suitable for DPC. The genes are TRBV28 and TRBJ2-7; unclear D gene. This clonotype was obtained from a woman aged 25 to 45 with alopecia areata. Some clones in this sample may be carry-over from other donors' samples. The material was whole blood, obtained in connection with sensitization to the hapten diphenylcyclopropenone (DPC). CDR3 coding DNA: TGTGCCAGCAGACCACAGAGAACCTACGAGCAGTACTTC. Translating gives CASRPQRTYEQYF.